This TCR beta chain derives from a study of cytomegalovirus exposure and HLA in healthy donors. Study-wide findings and caveats: The study labeled under 200 TCR beta chains cytomegalovirus-associated. Most of the TCR beta V segments (in an earlier analysis) were productive either about 87% or about 30% of the time.

The PCR was carried out with 60 Vbeta primers and 13 Jbeta primers. Clones were sequenced by immunoSEQ multiplex PCR, and TCRdb holds only the in-frame ones, with some missing. The repertoire includes 150,000 to 200,000 clones, about 88% of them detected once, and 1.5% to 2% sits in the top ten. V dropped 3 bases and J dropped 9 bases, with 15 bases sitting between them. This CDR3 has 14 residues. Germline assignment: CDR1 SNHLY and CDR2 FYNNEI. Points on this clone: Its cognate antigen is unknown.

This chain joins TRBV2 and TRBJ1-5, with D possibly being TRBD1 (5 bases). This clonotype was obtained from a young woman in good health and CMV-seronegative. The sequencing sample was made of PBMCs. CDR3 in amino acids: CASSEGHSAAPQHF. CDR3 nucleotide sequence: TGTGCCAGCAGTGAGGGGCACTCGGCGGCGCCCCAGCATTTT.